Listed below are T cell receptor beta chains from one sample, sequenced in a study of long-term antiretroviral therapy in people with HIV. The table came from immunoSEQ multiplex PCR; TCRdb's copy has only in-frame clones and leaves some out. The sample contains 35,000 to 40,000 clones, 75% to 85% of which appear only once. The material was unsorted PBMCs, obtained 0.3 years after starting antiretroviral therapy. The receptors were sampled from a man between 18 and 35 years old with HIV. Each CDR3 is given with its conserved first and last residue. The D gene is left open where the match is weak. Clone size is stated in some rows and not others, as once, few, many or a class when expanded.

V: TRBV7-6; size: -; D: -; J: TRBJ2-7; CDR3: CASSLNIVYEQYF; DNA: TGTGCCAGCAGCTTAAACATTGTCTACGAGCAGTACTTC
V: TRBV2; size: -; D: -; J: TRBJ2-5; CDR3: CASSAGEETQYF; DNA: TGTGCCAGCAGTGCAGGGGAAGAGACCCAGTACTTC
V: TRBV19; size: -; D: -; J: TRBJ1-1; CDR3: CASTMGGTEAFF; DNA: TGTGCCAGTACCATGGGGGGGACTGAAGCTTTCTTT
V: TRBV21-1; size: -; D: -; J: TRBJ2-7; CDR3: CASNPKTSGIPRWPYEQYF; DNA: TGTGCCAGCAATCCAAAGACTAGCGGGATCCCCCGGTGGCCCTACGAGCAGTACTTC
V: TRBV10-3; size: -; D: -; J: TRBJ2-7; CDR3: CASRAGPFYEQYF; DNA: TGTGCCTCCCGGGCAGGGCCATTCTACGAGCAGTACTTC
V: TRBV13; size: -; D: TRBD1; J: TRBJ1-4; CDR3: CASSSSGGAGEKLFF; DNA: TGTGCCAGCAGCTCGTCAGGGGGCGCCGGTGAAAAACTGTTTTTT
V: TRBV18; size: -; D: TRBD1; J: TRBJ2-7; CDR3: CASSPRPGQGSYEQYF; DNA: TGTGCCAGCTCACCGCGCCCGGGACAGGGTTCCTACGAGCAGTACTTC
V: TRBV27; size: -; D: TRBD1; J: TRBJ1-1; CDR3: CASSLSSGQGLYTEAFF; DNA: TGTGCCAGCAGTTTATCATCGGGACAGGGTTTGTACACTGAAGCTTTCTTT
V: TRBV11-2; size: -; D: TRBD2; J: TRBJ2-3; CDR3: CASAREGGTDTQYF; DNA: TGTGCCAGCGCCCGGGAGGGGGGCACAGATACGCAGTATTTT
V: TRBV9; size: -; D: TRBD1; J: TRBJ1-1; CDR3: CASSVGWGQGNEAFF; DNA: TGTGCCAGCAGCGTAGGGTGGGGACAGGGGAATGAAGCTTTCTTT
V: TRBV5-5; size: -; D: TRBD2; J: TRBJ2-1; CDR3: CASSLLAGGYNEQFF; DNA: TGTGCCAGCAGCTTACTAGCGGGAGGGTACAATGAGCAGTTCTTC
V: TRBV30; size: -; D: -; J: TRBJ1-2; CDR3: CAWSVRVRTGTVSLDYGYTF; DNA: TGTGCCTGGAGTGTACGGGTCCGAACAGGAACTGTCAGTCTGGACTATGGCTACACCTTC
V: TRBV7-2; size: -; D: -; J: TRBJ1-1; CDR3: CASRHQNTEAFF; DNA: TGTGCCAGCCGACATCAGAACACTGAAGCTTTCTTT
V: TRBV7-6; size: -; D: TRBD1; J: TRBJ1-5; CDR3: CASSLAGTGDQPQHF; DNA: TGTGCCAGCAGCTTAGCCGGGACAGGGGATCAGCCCCAGCATTTT
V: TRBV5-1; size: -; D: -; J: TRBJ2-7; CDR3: CASSLEWVGEQYF; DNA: TGCGCCAGCAGCTTGGAGTGGGTTGGTGAGCAGTACTTC
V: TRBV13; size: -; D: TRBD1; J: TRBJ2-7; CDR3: CASSLDRSGSEQYF; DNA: TGTGCCAGCAGCTTGGACAGGAGTGGGTCCGAGCAGTACTTC
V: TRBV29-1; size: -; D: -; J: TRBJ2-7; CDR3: CSVRGDNRDPYEQYF; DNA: TGCAGCGTTCGGGGGGACAACAGAGACCCCTACGAGCAGTACTTC
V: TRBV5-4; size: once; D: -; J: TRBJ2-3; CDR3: CASSLGTHDTDTQYF; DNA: TGTGCCAGCAGCTTGGGAACCCATGACACAGATACGCAGTATTTT
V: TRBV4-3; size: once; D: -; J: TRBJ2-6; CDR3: CASSPTPDSSGANVLTF; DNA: TGCGCCAGCAGCCCGACACCGGACAGCTCTGGGGCCAACGTCCTGACTTTC
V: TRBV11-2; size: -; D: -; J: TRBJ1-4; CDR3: CASSLVGEKLFF; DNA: TGTGCCAGCAGCTTAGTAGGGGAAAAACTGTTTTTT
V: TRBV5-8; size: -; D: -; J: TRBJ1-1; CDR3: CASSLWGAETEAFF; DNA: TGTGCCAGCAGCTTGTGGGGGGCCGAGACTGAAGCTTTCTTT
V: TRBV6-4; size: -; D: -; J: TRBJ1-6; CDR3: CASSDGEESPLHF; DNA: TGTGCCAGCAGTGACGGCGAAGAATCACCCCTCCACTTT
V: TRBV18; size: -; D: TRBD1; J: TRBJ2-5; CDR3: CASSPLNRGLGFGETQYF; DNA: TGTGCCAGCTCACCACTAAACAGGGGGCTGGGTTTTGGAGAGACCCAGTACTTC
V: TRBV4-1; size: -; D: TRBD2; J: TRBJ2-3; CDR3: CASSQLGEGDTQYF; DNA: TGCGCCAGCAGCCAATTGGGGGAGGGAGATACGCAGTATTTT
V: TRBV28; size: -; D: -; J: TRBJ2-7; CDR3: CASSLVGAAFREQYF; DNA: TGTGCCAGCAGTTTAGTGGGAGCGGCTTTCAGGGAGCAGTACTTC
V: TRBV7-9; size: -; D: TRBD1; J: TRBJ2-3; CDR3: CASSHPTGSSTDTQYF; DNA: TGTGCCAGCAGCCACCCGACAGGGTCTAGCACAGATACGCAGTATTTT
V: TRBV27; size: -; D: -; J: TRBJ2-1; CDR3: CASSDGTTPGNEQFF; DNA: TGTGCCAGCAGCGATGGGACAACCCCGGGGAATGAGCAGTTCTTC
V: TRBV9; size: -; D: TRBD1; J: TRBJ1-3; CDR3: CASSAPGQEASSGNTIYF; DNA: TGTGCCAGCAGCGCCCCGGGACAGGAAGCTTCCTCTGGAAACACCATATATTTT
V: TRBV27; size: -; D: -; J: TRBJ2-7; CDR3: CASSSTGSNNYEQYF; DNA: TGTGCCAGCAGTAGTACAGGGTCGAACAACTACGAGCAGTACTTC
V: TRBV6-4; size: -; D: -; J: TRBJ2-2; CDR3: CASSGQNTGELFF; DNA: TGTGCCAGCAGTGGACAGAACACCGGGGAGCTGTTTTTT
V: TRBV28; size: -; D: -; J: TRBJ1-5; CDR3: CASSLRQGHQPQHF; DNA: TGTGCCAGCAGTTTAAGGCAGGGTCATCAGCCCCAGCATTTT
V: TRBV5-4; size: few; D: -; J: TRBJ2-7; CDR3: CASAPEGSYEQYF; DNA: TGTGCCAGCGCCCCAGAGGGCTCCTACGAGCAGTACTTC
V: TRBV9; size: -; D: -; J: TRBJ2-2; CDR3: CASRPPGGTGELFF; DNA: TGTGCCAGCAGGCCCCCCGGGGGTACCGGGGAGCTGTTTTTT
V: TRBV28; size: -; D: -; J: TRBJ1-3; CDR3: CASSHSPGGFTGNTIYF; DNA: TGTGCCAGCAGTCACTCTCCCGGGGGGTTTACTGGAAACACCATATATTTT
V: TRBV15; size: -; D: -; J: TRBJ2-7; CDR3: CATSPGAGTPYEQYF; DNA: TGTGCCACCAGCCCAGGAGCTGGGACGCCTTACGAGCAGTACTTC
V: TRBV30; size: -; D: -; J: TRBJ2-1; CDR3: CAWSVNEQFF; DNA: TGTGCCTGGAGTGTGAATGAGCAGTTCTTC
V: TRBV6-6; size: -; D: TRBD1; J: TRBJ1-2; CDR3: CASSIGQARYGYTF; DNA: TGTGCCAGCAGTATCGGACAGGCCCGATATGGCTACACCTTC
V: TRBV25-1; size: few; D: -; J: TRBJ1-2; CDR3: CASSGGYGYTF; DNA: TGTGCCAGCAGTGGGGGGTATGGCTACACCTTC
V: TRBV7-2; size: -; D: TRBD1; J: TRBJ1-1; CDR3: CASSLGTGSTEAFF; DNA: TGTGCCAGCAGCCTCGGGACAGGGTCCACTGAAGCTTTCTTT
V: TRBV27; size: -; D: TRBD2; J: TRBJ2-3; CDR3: CASSPRPGLAGTLSTDTQYF; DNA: TGTGCCAGCAGTCCCCGGCCGGGACTAGCGGGAACCCTAAGCACAGATACGCAGTATTTT
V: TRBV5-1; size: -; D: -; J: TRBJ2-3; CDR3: CASSPGTPSWDTQYF; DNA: TGCGCCAGCAGCCCCGGGACTCCCAGCTGGGATACGCAGTATTTT
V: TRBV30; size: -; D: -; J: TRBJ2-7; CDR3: CAWSVGLSYEQYF; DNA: TGTGCCTGGAGTGTTGGGCTCTCCTACGAGCAGTACTTC